This entry lists 23 T cell receptor beta chains sequenced from one sample in a study of T cells in localized non-small cell lung cancer. Measured with immunoSEQ multiplex PCR; TCRdb has only the in-frame clones, and not every one. The repertoire holds approximately 1,300 clones, with about 35% as singletons. Source: lung tumor tissue, taken before any cancer treatment. These TCRs come from a woman aged 18 to 55 with stage I lung adenocarcinoma.

The chain employs TRBV19 and TRBJ1-1; D is perhaps TRBD1 (5 bases). The CDR3 has 15 amino acids. The V gene lost 6 bases and the J gene lost 0 bases, with 14 bases spanning the gap. Germline V CDR1 and CDR2: LNHDA, SQIVND (reference sequence). In DNA, the CDR3 is TGTGCCAGTAGAAGAGCAGGGCCCGTGAACACTGAAGCTTTCTTT. Protein: CASRRAGPVNTEAFF. Filled out from reference TRBV19 and TRBJ1-1, the complete variable domain reads DGGITQSPKYLFRKEGQNVTLSCEQNLNHDAMYWYRQDPGQGLRLIYYSQIVNDFQKGDIAEGYSVSREKKESFPLTVTSAQKNPTAFYLCASRRAGPVNTEAFFGQGTRLTVV.

The chain joins TRBV18 to TRBJ1-2; perhaps TRBD1 as D (5 bases). The germline V gene has CDR1 KGHSH and CDR2 LQKENI. Trimming shortened V by 1 base and J by 0 bases, and 12 bases separated the two germline ends. The CDR3 extends over 16 amino acids. The CDR3 spells CASSPRRDSSNYGYTF. The CDR3 DNA sequence: TGTGCCAGCTCACCACGTCGTGACAGTTCTAACTATGGCTACACCTTC. The complete variable domain, with remaining parts taken from reference TRBV18 and TRBJ1-2, reads NAGVMQNPRHLVRRRGQEARLRCSPMKGHSHVYWYRQLPEEGLKFMVYLQKENIIDESGMPKERFSAEFPKEGPSILRIQQVVRGDSAAYFCASSPRRDSSNYGYTFGSGTRLTVV.

This clone was recorded a few times. The chain is built from TRBV14 and TRBJ1-3, with D uncertain. Germline CDR1 SGHDN, CDR2 FVKESK. Trimming cost V 1 base and J 6 bases, with 1 base left between them. The CDR3 has 11 amino acids. CDR3 in DNA: TGTGCCAGCAGCCAAGTAAACACCATATATTTT. Translating gives CASSQVNTIYF.

This clone was found a few times. The chain joins TRBV19 to TRBJ2-3, with TRBD1 identical over 8 bases. J lost 4 bases, V lost 4 bases, and 4 bases had no gene match. This CDR3 comprises 14 residues. Germline CDR1 and CDR2: LNHDA and SQIVND (reference sequence). The CDR3 here is CASSKGQAADTQYF. The CDR3 coding sequence is TGTGCCAGTAGTAAGGGACAGGCCGCAGATACGCAGTATTTT. Combining the CDR3 with reference TRBV19 and TRBJ2-3 gives the whole variable domain DGGITQSPKYLFRKEGQNVTLSCEQNLNHDAMYWYRQDPGQGLRLIYYSQIVNDFQKGDIAEGYSVSREKKESFPLTVTSAQKNPTAFYLCASSKGQAADTQYFGPGTRLTVL.

This chain joins TRBV18 and TRBJ2-3; D not resolved. CDR1 and CDR2 (germline): KGHSH, LQKENI. This CDR3 is built from 14 residues. Deletions cut 2 bases from V and 1 base from J, with 7 bases between. The CDR3 region is CASSPSSGTDTQYF. In nucleotides, the CDR3 is TGTGCCAGCTCACCATCCTCTGGCACAGATACGCAGTATTTT.

V is TRBV11-3 and J is TRBJ1-4; no firm D call. V was clipped by 4 bases and J by 5 bases, with 11 bases between them. This CDR3 has 14 residues. Germline-derived CDR1 and CDR2 are SGHNT and YENEEA. DNA for the CDR3: TGTGCCAGCAGCTCGGTAGCCGGAAATGAAAAACTGTTTTTT. This encodes CASSSVAGNEKLFF. The variable domain in full, with the rest retrieved from reference TRBV11-3 and TRBJ1-4, is EAGVVQSPRYKIIEKKQPVAFWCNPISGHNTLYWYLQNLGQGPELLIRYENEEAVDDSQLPKDRFSAERLKGVDSTLKIQPAELGDSAVYLCASSSVAGNEKLFFGSGTQLSVL.

This sequence joins TRBV28 and TRBJ1-3; the match to TRBD1 covers 9 bases. CDR1 is MDHEN, CDR2 SYDVKM, per germline. This CDR3 comprises 15 residues. V was clipped by 5 bases and J by 4 bases; unmatched bases: 6. The CDR3 region has the DNA TGTGCCAGCAGTACCGGGACAGGGACAGGAAACACCATATATTTT. Its protein product is CASSTGTGTGNTIYF.

J is TRBJ1-1 and V is TRBV18; 8 bases fit TRBD1. The J segment lost 7 bases and the V segment lost 6 bases, leaving 10 bases of the junction unmatched. The germline V gene encodes CDR1 KGHSH and CDR2 LQKENI. The CDR3 is made up of 14 amino acids. The CDR3 loop is CASSQGQGIFEAFF. CDR3 sequence (DNA): TGTGCCAGCTCTCAAGGACAGGGTATATTTGAAGCTTTCTTT.

The V and J genes are TRBV30 and TRBJ2-5, with unresolved D. The germline CDR1 and CDR2 sequences are GTSNPN and SVGIG (reference sequence). V was pared by 1 base and J by 7 bases, with 10 bases between. The CDR3 spans 12 residues. DNA of the CDR3: TGTGCCTGGAGTGGGAGCCTAGGGACCCAGTACTTC. Protein sequence: CAWSGSLGTQYF. Based on the CDR3 plus reference TRBV30 and TRBJ2-5, the full variable domain is SQTIHQWPATLVQPVGSPLSLECTVEGTSNPNLYWYRQAAGRGLQLLFYSVGIGQISSEVPQNLSASRPQDRQFILSSKKLLLSDSGFYLCAWSGSLGTQYFGPGTRLLVL.

The chain employs TRBV9 and TRBJ2-7, with TRBD1 identical over 10 bases. V trimming: 5 bases; J trimming: 2 bases; junction bases outside the gene matches: 7. This CDR3 spans 15 amino acids. The germline V gene has CDR1 SGDLS and CDR2 YYNGEE. The CDR3 loop reads CASSRGTGVPYEQYF. In DNA form, the CDR3 reads TGTGCCAGCAGTCGTGGGACAGGGGTGCCCTACGAGCAGTACTTC.

This clone appeared a single time. The DNA for the CDR3 is TGCAGCGCTCGAACTGCCCCCCCTAACTATGGCTACACCTTC. Residues: CSARTAPPNYGYTF. The chain is built from TRBV29-1 and TRBJ1-2; D remains ambiguous. Deletions cut 7 bases from V and 0 bases from J, with 15 bases between. This CDR3 is 14 amino acids long. Germline CDR1 SQVTM, CDR2 ANQGSEA.

This chain connects TRBV18 to TRBJ1-4; TRBD1 matches at 9 bases. The CDR3 loop spans 14 amino acids. The V gene end was trimmed by 8 bases and the J gene end by 6 bases; junction bases not matched to a gene: 7. Germline V gene sequence: CDR1 KGHSH, CDR2 LQKENI. The CDR3 bases are TGTGCCAGCGGAGCGGGACAGGGATATGAAAAACTGTTTTTT. This gives the protein CASGAGQGYEKLFF.

Notes on this clone: A read error may produce the germline difference seen at one junction end. The chain has TRBV4-1 and TRBJ1-5; D is unclear. The CDR3 is made up of 15 amino acids. Germline V gene sequence: CDR1 MGHRA, CDR2 YSYEKL. CDR3 coding DNA: TGCGCCAGCAGCCGTAAGGACGGCTCCAATCAGCTCCAGCATTTT. It yields the protein CASSRKDGSNQLQHF.

V and J are TRBV19 and TRBJ2-1; 9 bases match TRBD1. The CDR3 is made up of 20 amino acids. V lost 2 bases to trimming and J lost 0 bases; unmatched junction nucleotides: 14. CDR1 is LNHDA, CDR2 SQIVND, per germline (reference sequence). The chain's CDR3 is CASSIWAGQGFYSSYNEQFF. In DNA, the CDR3 is TGTGCCAGTAGTATATGGGCGGGACAGGGATTTTATTCCTCCTACAATGAGCAGTTCTTC.

This clone is categorized as large. The rearrangement joins TRBV9 to TRBJ2-7, with D hard to call. V lost 4 bases and J 5 bases, leaving 19 bases between the germline ends. Per the germline V gene, CDR1 is SGDLS and CDR2 is YYNGEE. The CDR3 runs to 15 residues. For the CDR3, the DNA is TGTGCCAGCAGCTCCAGACTTGACGCTGGGGACGAGCAGTACTTC. It codes for CASSSRLDAGDEQYF. The complete variable domain, with remaining parts taken from reference TRBV9 and TRBJ2-7, reads DSGVTQTPKHLITATGQRVTLRCSPRSGDLSVYWYQQSLDQGLQFLIQYYNGEERAKGNILERFSAQQFPDLHSELNLSSLELGDSALYFCASSSRLDAGDEQYFGPGTRLTVT.

This clone was recorded a few times. The chain combines TRBV9 with TRBJ2-3; D is unresolved. Germline CDR1 reads SGDLS; CDR2 reads YYNGEE. The CDR3 is made up of 13 amino acids. Trimming pared 9 bases from V and 4 bases from J, leaving 15 bases between. CDR3 in DNA: TGTGCCATCCGCCCTCGACTGGCAGATACGCAGTATTTT. Protein: CAIRPRLADTQYF.

J is TRBJ1-1 and V is TRBV6-8; TRBD1 is a possible D gene (5 bases). Trimming left V 5 bases short and J 2 bases short, with 9 bases between. There are 13 residues in the CDR3. CDR1 is MNHGY, CDR2 SAAAGT, per germline. CDR3 in DNA: TGTGCCAGCAGTCGGGACGGTAACACTGAAGCTTTCTTT. Amino acids: CASSRDGNTEAFF.

This clone was seen only a few times. This chain uses TRBV9 with TRBJ1-1; possibly TRBD1 for D (5 bases). CDR1 SGDLS and CDR2 YYNGEE come from the germline V gene. The CDR3 loop spans 14 amino acids. V was clipped by 4 bases and J by 3 bases, with 13 bases between them. The CDR3 protein is CASSPSGGDTEAFF. In DNA form, the CDR3 reads TGTGCCAGCAGCCCCTCGGGGGGAGACACTGAAGCTTTCTTT.

The chain recombines TRBV9 with TRBJ2-7; D remains unclear. This CDR3 is built from 15 residues. V lost 0 bases and J 0 bases, leaving 10 bases between the germline ends. Germline CDR1 is SGDLS and CDR2 is YYNGEE. The CDR3 here is CASSVGAVSSYEQYF. The CDR3 DNA sequence: TGTGCCAGCAGCGTAGGGGCAGTAAGCTCCTACGAGCAGTACTTC. Full variable domain (rest looked up from reference TRBV9 and TRBJ2-7): DSGVTQTPKHLITATGQRVTLRCSPRSGDLSVYWYQQSLDQGLQFLIQYYNGEERAKGNILERFSAQQFPDLHSELNLSSLELGDSALYFCASSVGAVSSYEQYFGPGTRLTVT.

The chain's CDR3 is CASSHGGTDTQYF. DNA of the CDR3: TGTGCCAGCAGCCATGGGGGCACAGATACGCAGTATTTT. The chain joins TRBV14 to TRBJ2-3; D is ambiguous. The V gene lost 3 bases and the J gene lost 1 base, with 5 bases spanning the gap. CDR1 and CDR2 (germline): SGHDN, FVKESK. This CDR3 is 13 amino acids long.

Concerning this clone itself: The DNA has a base that is unclear or was not read; X is used for its residue. V usage is TRBV29-1 and J usage is TRBJ1-5; 9 bases align to TRBD1. V lost 6 bases, J lost 5 bases, and 11 bases stayed unmatched. CDR3 length equals 15 residues. CDR1 and CDR2 (germline): SQVTM, ANQGSEA. The CDR3 DNA reads TGCAGCGTAGACGCCGGGACAGGGRGTCATCAGCCCCAGCATTTT. Amino acid sequence: CSVDAGTGXHQPQHF.

This clone has only a few counts. The rearrangement links TRBV11-3 to TRBJ1-4; D ambiguous. V dropped 3 bases and J dropped 0 bases, with 8 bases sitting between them. The CDR3 extends over 15 amino acids. CDR1 is SGHNT, CDR2 YENEEA, per germline. The CDR3 sequence: CASSFTPTTNEKLFF. The CDR3 coding sequence is TGTGCCAGCAGCTTCACGCCCACAACTAATGAAAAACTGTTTTTT.

This clone has just one count. V gene TRBV19 combines with J gene TRBJ2-7; D not certain. Trimming took off 3 bases at V and 1 base at J, with 10 bases between the two ends. The CDR3 extends over 14 amino acids. Germline CDR1 reads LNHDA; CDR2 reads SQIVND (reference sequence). CDR3 DNA sequence: TGTGCCAGTAGTATTTCCCAGGCTTCCTACGAGCAGTACTTC. Amino acids: CASSISQASYEQYF.